This T cell receptor (beta chain) originates from a study of T-cell reconstitution after alpha-beta-depleted transplantation in children. This sample's TCRbeta library carried unique molecular identifier barcodes. TCRdb reprocessed the PCR reads with MiXCR, giving one entry per CDR3 protein. The table includes some 590,000 distinct CDR3 sequences, roughly a tenth detected once. CDR3 length: 19 residues. Trimming took off 3 bases at V and 6 bases at J, with 27 bases between the two ends. Germline CDR1 MNHEY, CDR2 SVGAGI. This TCR was sampled from a human donor who donated a stem cell graft to a child with acute myeloid leukemia. This chain links TRBV6-5 with TRBJ2-1; possible D gene TRBD2, 7 bases. The starting material was PBMCs from the stem cell graft donor, obtained from the stem cell graft. CDR3 nucleotide sequence: TGTGCCAGCAGTTATCGTTTTCTTGGGGGCCTCTGGGGGGGCAATGAGCAGTTCTTC. Amino acids: CASSYRFLGGLWGGNEQFF.